Presented here are 19 T cell receptor beta chains from one specimen sequenced in a study of shared clonotypes between healthy human individuals. Positive CCR7 selection of CD45RO-negative cells yielded the naive CD8 cells, and terminally differentiated effector memory CD45RA+ cells were excluded. TCRdb's copy holds only in-frame clones and misses some; the assay was immunoSEQ multiplex PCR. The profile shows around 2.1 million clones, 85% to 95% of them singletons. The sequenced sample consisted of naive CD8+ T cells from PBMCs. These receptors were taken from a man between 18 and 35 years old in good health. Some clones in this sample may be carry-over from other donors' samples.

The chain joins TRBV28 to TRBJ1-1; D gene uncertain. The V end was cut by 1 base, the J end by 5 bases, with 17 bases between. The CDR3 contains 16 residues. In germline, CDR1 is MDHEN, CDR2 SYDVKM. The CDR3 region has the DNA TGTGCCAGCAGTTTATTCCGGGCCCTTAGTCGAACTGAAGCTTTCTTT. Residues: CASSLFRALSRTEAFF.

The V and J genes are TRBV5-6 and TRBJ2-2, with unresolved D. The CDR3 consists of 13 residues. Germline loops: CDR1 SGHDT, CDR2 YYEEEE. V dropped 0 bases and J dropped 6 bases, with 6 bases sitting between them. The CDR3 loop is CASSLAMSGELFF. CDR3 DNA sequence: TGTGCCAGCAGCTTGGCGATGTCCGGGGAGCTGTTTTTT. The whole variable domain, filled in from reference TRBV5-6 and TRBJ2-2, reads DAGVTQSPTHLIKTRGQQVTLRCSPKSGHDTVSWYQQALGQGPQFIFQYYEEEERQRGNFPDRFSGHQFPNYSSELNVNALLLGDSALYLCASSLAMSGELFFGEGSRLTVL.

V gene TRBV19 combines with J gene TRBJ2-7; D unresolved. V lost 1 base and J lost 6, with 4 bases in between. There are 11 residues in the CDR3. Germline V gene sequence: CDR1 LNHDA, CDR2 SQIVND (reference sequence). The chain's CDR3 is CASSIGVEQYF. The CDR3, as DNA: TGTGCCAGTAGTATAGGGGTCGAGCAGTACTTC.

This clone was seen only once. This sequence joins TRBV10-3 and TRBJ2-1, with 8 positions matching TRBD1. The germline V gene encodes CDR1 ENHRY and CDR2 SYGVKD. The CDR3 contains 14 residues. Losses at the gene ends were 0 bases for V and 8 bases for J; bases not matched to a gene: 3. The CDR3 loop is CAISESTGEDEQFF. CDR3 bases: TGTGCCATCAGTGAGTCGACAGGGGAGGATGAGCAGTTCTTC.

The chain joins TRBV6-1 to TRBJ2-3; D not resolved. Germline CDR1 reads MNHNS; CDR2 reads SASEGT. Trimming removed 6 bases from V and 5 bases from J, with 6 bases in between. This CDR3 is built from 11 residues. This CDR3 reads CASRIGDTQYF. The CDR3 nucleotides are TGTGCCAGCAGGATAGGAGATACGCAGTATTTT.

The rearrangement links TRBV28 to TRBJ2-2; 10 nucleotides agree with TRBD1. V shed 2 bases and J 6 bases; nucleotides not matched to a gene: 3. Looked up from germline, CDR1 is MDHEN and CDR2 is SYDVKM. This CDR3 comprises 15 residues. The CDR3 sequence is CASSLRTGGPGELFF. The CDR3 DNA sequence: TGTGCCAGCAGTTTACGGACAGGGGGTCCCGGGGAGCTGTTTTTT.

The rearrangement joins TRBV6-1 to TRBJ1-3; the D is unclear. The CDR3 totals 15 residues. The V end was cut by 3 bases, the J end by 0 bases, with 9 bases between. Germline V lookup: CDR1 MNHNS, CDR2 SASEGT. The CDR3 protein is CASSDGLGSGNTIYF. The DNA of the CDR3 is TGTGCCAGCAGTGACGGTCTGGGCTCTGGAAACACCATATATTTT.

The J gene is TRBJ2-1, the V gene TRBV27; 11 bases align to TRBD1. The junction had 10 bases not matched to a gene; V was cut back by 6 bases and J by 9 bases. The CDR3 length is 15 residues. The germline V gene encodes CDR1 MNHEY and CDR2 SMNVEV (reference sequence). The CDR3 sequence is CASRAGTGGLGEQFF. The CDR3 DNA reads as TGTGCCAGCAGAGCCGGGACAGGGGGTTTAGGTGAGCAGTTCTTC.

The chain uses TRBV4-1 and TRBJ2-2, with a possible D match to TRBD2 (6 bases). V was trimmed by 6 bases and J by 9 bases, leaving 8 bases between them. This CDR3 spans 11 amino acids. The germline CDR1 and CDR2 sequences are MGHRA and YSYEKL. CDR3 sequence reads: CASRRGWELFF. Here the CDR3 DNA reads TGCGCCAGCAGACGGGGGTGGGAGCTGTTTTTT.

This clone came up once. The V and J genes are TRBV15 and TRBJ2-7; 8 nucleotides agree with TRBD1. The CDR3 is 17 residues long. V lost 0 bases, J lost 5 bases, and 12 bases stayed unmatched. Per germline, CDR1 LNHNV and CDR2 YYDKDF (reference sequence). This CDR3 is CATSRDRGTGQRDEQYF. CDR3 bases: TGTGCCACCAGCAGAGATAGGGGGACAGGTCAACGGGACGAGCAGTACTTC.

The rearrangement links TRBV7-9 to TRBJ1-2; D gene uncertain. Trimming removed 3 bases at V and 7 bases at J, with 15 bases between. Germline CDR1 SEHNR, CDR2 FQNEAQ (reference sequence). The CDR3 length is 14 residues. The CDR3 reads CASSFQGFYGGYTF. CDR3 sequence (DNA): TGTGCCAGCAGCTTTCAAGGGTTTTATGGTGGCTACACCTTC.

The chain carries TRBV19 and TRBJ1-2; TRBD1 matches at 11 bases. CDR1 and CDR2 (germline): LNHDA, SQIVND (reference sequence). CDR3 size: 16 residues. Trimming took 5 bases from V and 5 from J; bases not matched to a gene: 10. In nucleotides, the CDR3 is TGTGCCAGTAGTGAGGACAGGGGGCGTCTGGGGTATGGCTACACCTTC. It translates to CASSEDRGRLGYGYTF.

The genes are TRBV5-5 and TRBJ2-3; 7 bases agree with TRBD2. This CDR3 region has 15 residues. The germline V gene encodes CDR1 SGHKS and CDR2 YYEKEE (reference sequence). J lost 1 base, V lost 0 bases, and 2 bases had no gene match. The DNA for the CDR3 is TGTGCCAGCAGCTTGGGAGGGAGGGGCACAGATACGCAGTATTTT. Amino acids: CASSLGGRGTDTQYF.

The chain carries TRBV4-1 and TRBJ1-1; no reliable D call. The CDR3 is 17 amino acids. Germline lookup yields CDR1 MGHRA and CDR2 YSYEKL. The V end was cut by 4 bases, the J end by 0 bases, with 18 bases between. CDR3 in amino acids: CASSPKNSGILNTEAFF. The DNA of the CDR3 is TGCGCCAGCAGCCCCAAGAACTCCGGGATCTTGAACACTGAAGCTTTCTTT.

This clone was detected once. The chain has TRBV25-1 and TRBJ1-1; tentatively, D is TRBD1 (6 bases). The V gene's germline CDR1 is MGHDK and CDR2 SYGVNS. V shed 6 bases and J shed 10 bases, with 18 bases lying between them. This CDR3 spans 13 amino acids. CDR3 in amino acids: CASRQENRARAFF. As DNA, the CDR3 is TGTGCCAGCAGACAAGAGAACAGGGCTCGAGCTTTCTTT.

The CDR3, as DNA: TGTGCCAGCAGCTCTTCGACAGGCGCGAATGAAAAACTGTTTTTT. Encoded protein: CASSSSTGANEKLFF. This chain joins TRBV27 and TRBJ1-4, with D perhaps TRBD1 (6 bases). The CDR3 is made up of 15 amino acids. V shed 6 bases and J shed 5 bases, with 16 bases lying between them. Germline lookup yields CDR1 MNHEY and CDR2 SMNVEV (reference sequence).

The chain combines TRBV5-4 with TRBJ2-6; TRBD1 might be the D (7 bases). CDR1 is SGHNT and CDR2 is YYREEE in the germline V gene (reference sequence). The CDR3 has 14 amino acids. The CDR3 is CAEGAEAGANVLTF. CDR3 in DNA: TGTGCGGAGGGGGCCGAAGCTGGGGCCAACGTCCTGACTTTC.

This clone was detected only once. The gene calls are TRBV10-3 and TRBJ2-7; unclear D gene. Looked up from germline, CDR1 is ENHRY and CDR2 is SYGVKD. V shed 10 bases and J shed 6 bases, with 19 bases lying between them. The CDR3 is 13 amino acids. CDR3 nucleotide sequence: TGTGCCACCCAAGGATCCGGTGGGTCCGAGCAGTACTTC. This sequence encodes CATQGSGGSEQYF.

The chain links TRBV6-5 to TRBJ1-1, with 7 bases that match TRBD1. CDR1 MNHEY and CDR2 SVGAGI come from the germline V gene. J gave up 5 bases and V 2 bases, and 8 bases lay outside the gene matches. The length of the CDR3 is 15 residues. CDR3 protein: CASSYDLTGSTEAFF. CDR3 coding DNA: TGTGCCAGCAGTTACGATCTGACAGGGAGTACTGAAGCTTTCTTT.